The T cell receptor beta chain under discussion was sequenced for a study of PD-1 blockade in mismatch repair-deficient tumors. Study information: Enrolled about 2012-2016, patients had progressing, pretreated mismatch repair-deficient cancers of 12 types. General study points: Rapid post-treatment expansion, then contraction, generally preceding radiologic response, marked tumor-resident clones.

Remarks on this clone: Its antigen remains unknown.

PCR or immunohistochemistry showed mismatch repair deficiency in every enrolled patient. TCRdb keeps only in-frame clones here, not all; method: immunoSEQ multiplex PCR. The sample carries over 75,000 clones, approximately 84% recorded once. The V end lost 3 bases, the J end lost 0 bases, and 9 bases lay between the germline ends. Germline CDR1 SGDLS, CDR2 YYNGEE. The CDR3 is 14 residues long. The genes are TRBV9 and TRBJ1-2; D is ambiguous. The specimen comprised peripheral blood, sampled 12 weeks after starting pembrolizumab. The TCR comes from an adult with mismatch repair-deficient cancer. CDR3 residues: CASSEDWTNYGYTF. In DNA form, the CDR3 reads TGTGCCAGCAGCGAGGACTGGACTAACTATGGCTACACCTTC. The variable domain in full, with the rest retrieved from reference TRBV9 and TRBJ1-2, is DSGVTQTPKHLITATGQRVTLRCSPRSGDLSVYWYQQSLDQGLQFLIQYYNGEERAKGNILERFSAQQFPDLHSELNLSSLELGDSALYFCASSEDWTNYGYTFGSGTRLTVV.